This TCR beta chain comes out of a study of beta chain features in type 1 diabetes. Study-wide background: Patients did not differ from healthy donors in age, gender or cell yield. Overall study findings and caveats: Naive, central memory and Treg TCRB repertoires appeared more alike in patients than in healthy donors. Unsettled here was the matter of whether HLA type influences TCRB rearrangement.

Sorted CD4+ subsets: naive, central memory, regulatory, stem cell-like memory (CD45RO/CCR7/CD25/CD127/CD95/CD27 panel). As to this clone: No antigen is known for it.

As every portion of the isolated RNA was reverse transcribed, the sequencing read expressed TCRB transcripts. Some clones are missing from TCRdb's copy, which holds only in-frame ones; the method was immunoSEQ multiplex PCR. The sample includes about 180,000 clones, around an eighth of them seen just once. Material: central memory CD4+ T cells from blood. This receptor was identified in a woman aged 18-30 years in good health.

The CDR3 reads CASRLRGSGRPRDEQFF. Here the CDR3 DNA reads TGTGCCAGCCGACTCCGGGGTAGCGGGAGGCCCCGGGATGAGCAGTTCTTC. This rearrangement joins TRBV19 to TRBJ2-1; 10 bases align to TRBD2. This CDR3 has 17 residues. Germline V gives CDR1 LNHDA, CDR2 SQIVND (reference sequence). V shed 9 bases and J 8 bases; nucleotides not matched to a gene: 19.